This TCR beta chain was obtained from a study of blood T cell repertoires in COVID-19. Study-level background: Samples of COVID-19 (acute and convalescent) were obtained from the United States, Italy and Spain. Nucleic acid was either cDNA or gDNA, and it came from T cells, B-cell-depleted T cells, or PBMCs.

Study processing details: Nucleated cell counts were estimated from reference gene primer amplification. Repertoires were generated with immunoSEQ multiplex PCR, while TCRdb's copy carries only in-frame clones and drops some. The D gene and trimming were derived from the DNA, and the V and J assignments and clone size from that table. The table includes 200,000 to 250,000 clones, 85% to 90% detected once. The source of this sequence is a woman between 50 and 59 years old in a cohort exposed to, infected with or recovered from COVID-19 (not recorded which). The sample was PBMCs or T cells enriched from blood (not recorded which).

The chain's CDR3 is CATQRRQGAGSYGYTF. The CDR3 DNA sequence: TGTGCCACCCAAAGGCGACAGGGGGCTGGGAGCTATGGCTACACCTTC. This chain links TRBV27 with TRBJ1-2; 10 bases fit TRBD1. CDR1 and CDR2 (germline): MNHEY, SMNVEV (reference sequence). Trimming took 10 bases from V and 4 from J; bases not matched to a gene: 15. This CDR3 region has 16 residues.